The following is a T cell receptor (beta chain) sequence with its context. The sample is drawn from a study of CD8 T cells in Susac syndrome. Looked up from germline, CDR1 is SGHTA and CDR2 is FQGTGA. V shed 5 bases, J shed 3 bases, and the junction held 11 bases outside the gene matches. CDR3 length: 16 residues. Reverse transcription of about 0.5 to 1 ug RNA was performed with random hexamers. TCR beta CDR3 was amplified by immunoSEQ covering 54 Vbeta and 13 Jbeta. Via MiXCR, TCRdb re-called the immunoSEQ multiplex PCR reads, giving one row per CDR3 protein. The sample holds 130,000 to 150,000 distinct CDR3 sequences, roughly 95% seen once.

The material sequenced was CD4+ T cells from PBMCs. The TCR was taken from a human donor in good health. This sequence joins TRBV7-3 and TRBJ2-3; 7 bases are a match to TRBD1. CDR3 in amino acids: CASSLMTGSATDTQYF. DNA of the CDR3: TGTGCCAGCAGCCTAATGACAGGGTCGGCAACAGATACGCAGTATTTT.